Shown below are 9 T cell receptor beta chains from a single sample sequenced in a study of identical twins (dated by TCRdb to about 2016). Libraries were made using 5' RACE. The listed sequencing device is Illumina HiSeq 2000. The raw public reads went through TCRdb reprocessing: fastp at Q25, MiXCR clone calling, in-frame beta chains kept. Rows matching on CDR3 protein sequence are summarized as one entry with the most common DNA and genes. The sample contains 210,000 or so distinct CDR3 sequences, around 15% of them found a single time. The ten most abundant clones make up around two fifths of the sample. These same records also appear under a second study, on T cells expressing NK-cell markers.

Sequences were obtained from CD8+ T cells sorted from blood. These receptors were taken from a woman younger than 30 in good health.

The sample holds a few counts of this clonotype. This rearrangement joins TRBV20-1 to TRBJ2-5; 8 nucleotides line up with TRBD1. V shed 0 bases, J shed 3 bases, and the junction held 3 bases outside the gene matches. The length of the CDR3 is 14 residues. The germline gives CDR1 DFQATT, CDR2 SNEGSKA (reference sequence). The CDR3, as DNA: TGCAGTGCTAGAGATGGGGGACAGGAAGAGACCCAGTACTTC. Its translation: CSARDGGQEETQYF.

This clonotype was seen many times. This chain connects TRBV11-2 to TRBJ2-3; 14 bases are a match to TRBD2. Looked up from germline, CDR1 is SGHAT and CDR2 is FQNNGV. With V trimmed by 6 bases and J by 3 bases, 2 bases remained unmatched. The CDR3 contains 15 residues. The CDR3 sequence is CASRGTSGGTDTQYF. CDR3 sequence (DNA): TGTGCCAGCAGGGGGACTAGCGGGGGAACAGATACGCAGTATTTT.

The table lists this clonotype with a few counts. V usage is TRBV28 and J usage is TRBJ2-2; D is perhaps TRBD2 (5 bases). Germline V gene sequence: CDR1 MDHEN, CDR2 SYDVKM. Between the trimmed V and J ends, which lost 6 bases and 7 bases, there was a span of 15 bases. The CDR3 covers 14 residues. The CDR3 sequence is CASRGDLRSGELFF. The CDR3 region has the DNA TGTGCCAGCAGGGGAGATCTTAGAAGCGGGGAGCTGTTTTTT.

This clonotype was recorded many times. The chain joins TRBV7-9 to TRBJ2-7; D gene unclear. Trimming pared 8 bases from V and 2 bases from J, leaving 10 bases between. This CDR3 contains 12 residues. Germline V gene lookup returns CDR1 SEHNR and CDR2 FQNEAQ (reference sequence). The CDR3 DNA reads TGTGCCAGCCTGGATATGGCCTACGAGCAGTACTTC. Translating gives CASLDMAYEQYF.

This clonotype occurred a few times. V usage is TRBV12-3 or TRBV12-4 and J usage is TRBJ1-1, with 10 bases lining up with TRBD1. The CDR3 runs to 14 residues. The V segment lost 5 bases and the J segment 7 bases; nucleotides outside the gene matches: 7. The CDR3 sequence: CASSPNGQGGEAFF. The DNA for the CDR3 is TGTGCCAGCAGTCCGAACGGACAGGGGGGTGAAGCTTTCTTT.

This clonotype was recorded only once. The rearrangement links TRBV12-5 to TRBJ2-7, with D unclear. CDR1 and CDR2 from the germline V gene are LGHNT and FRNRAP. The CDR3 spans 13 residues. V gave up 7 bases and J gave up 3 bases, with 13 bases separating them. The CDR3 loop reads CASAPIADYEQYF. The CDR3 nucleotides are TGTGCTAGTGCCCCGATTGCAGACTACGAGCAGTACTTC.

The chain employs TRBV2 and TRBJ2-1; 10 bases fit TRBD2. V trimming: 7 bases; J trimming: 5 bases; junction bases outside the gene matches: 8. The CDR3 loop spans 15 amino acids. Germline CDR1 reads SNHLY; CDR2 reads FYNNEI. The CDR3 sequence: CASIFSGGLNNEQFF. The CDR3 coding sequence is TGTGCCAGCATATTTAGCGGGGGGCTGAACAATGAGCAGTTCTTC.

This clonotype was observed a few times. The CDR3 reads CASSYPGQGLPNTEAFF. The DNA of the CDR3 is TGTGCCAGCAGTTACCCGGGACAGGGACTACCGAACACTGAAGCTTTCTTT. V is TRBV6-5 and J is TRBJ1-1, with TRBD1 identical over 9 bases. V dropped 2 bases and J dropped 1; count of bases not matched to a gene: 8. Germline V gives CDR1 MNHEY, CDR2 SVGAGI. The CDR3 sequence is 17 residues long.

This clonotype was seen a few times. The J gene is TRBJ1-2, the V gene TRBV10-2; no clear D gene. Germline V lookup: CDR1 WSHSY, CDR2 SAAADI. V was pared by 9 bases and J by 8 bases, with 19 bases between. The CDR3 loop spans 13 amino acids. CDR3 in amino acids: CASRLGWQGGYTF. CDR3 DNA sequence: TGCGCCAGTCGTTTAGGCTGGCAAGGGGGCTACACCTTC.